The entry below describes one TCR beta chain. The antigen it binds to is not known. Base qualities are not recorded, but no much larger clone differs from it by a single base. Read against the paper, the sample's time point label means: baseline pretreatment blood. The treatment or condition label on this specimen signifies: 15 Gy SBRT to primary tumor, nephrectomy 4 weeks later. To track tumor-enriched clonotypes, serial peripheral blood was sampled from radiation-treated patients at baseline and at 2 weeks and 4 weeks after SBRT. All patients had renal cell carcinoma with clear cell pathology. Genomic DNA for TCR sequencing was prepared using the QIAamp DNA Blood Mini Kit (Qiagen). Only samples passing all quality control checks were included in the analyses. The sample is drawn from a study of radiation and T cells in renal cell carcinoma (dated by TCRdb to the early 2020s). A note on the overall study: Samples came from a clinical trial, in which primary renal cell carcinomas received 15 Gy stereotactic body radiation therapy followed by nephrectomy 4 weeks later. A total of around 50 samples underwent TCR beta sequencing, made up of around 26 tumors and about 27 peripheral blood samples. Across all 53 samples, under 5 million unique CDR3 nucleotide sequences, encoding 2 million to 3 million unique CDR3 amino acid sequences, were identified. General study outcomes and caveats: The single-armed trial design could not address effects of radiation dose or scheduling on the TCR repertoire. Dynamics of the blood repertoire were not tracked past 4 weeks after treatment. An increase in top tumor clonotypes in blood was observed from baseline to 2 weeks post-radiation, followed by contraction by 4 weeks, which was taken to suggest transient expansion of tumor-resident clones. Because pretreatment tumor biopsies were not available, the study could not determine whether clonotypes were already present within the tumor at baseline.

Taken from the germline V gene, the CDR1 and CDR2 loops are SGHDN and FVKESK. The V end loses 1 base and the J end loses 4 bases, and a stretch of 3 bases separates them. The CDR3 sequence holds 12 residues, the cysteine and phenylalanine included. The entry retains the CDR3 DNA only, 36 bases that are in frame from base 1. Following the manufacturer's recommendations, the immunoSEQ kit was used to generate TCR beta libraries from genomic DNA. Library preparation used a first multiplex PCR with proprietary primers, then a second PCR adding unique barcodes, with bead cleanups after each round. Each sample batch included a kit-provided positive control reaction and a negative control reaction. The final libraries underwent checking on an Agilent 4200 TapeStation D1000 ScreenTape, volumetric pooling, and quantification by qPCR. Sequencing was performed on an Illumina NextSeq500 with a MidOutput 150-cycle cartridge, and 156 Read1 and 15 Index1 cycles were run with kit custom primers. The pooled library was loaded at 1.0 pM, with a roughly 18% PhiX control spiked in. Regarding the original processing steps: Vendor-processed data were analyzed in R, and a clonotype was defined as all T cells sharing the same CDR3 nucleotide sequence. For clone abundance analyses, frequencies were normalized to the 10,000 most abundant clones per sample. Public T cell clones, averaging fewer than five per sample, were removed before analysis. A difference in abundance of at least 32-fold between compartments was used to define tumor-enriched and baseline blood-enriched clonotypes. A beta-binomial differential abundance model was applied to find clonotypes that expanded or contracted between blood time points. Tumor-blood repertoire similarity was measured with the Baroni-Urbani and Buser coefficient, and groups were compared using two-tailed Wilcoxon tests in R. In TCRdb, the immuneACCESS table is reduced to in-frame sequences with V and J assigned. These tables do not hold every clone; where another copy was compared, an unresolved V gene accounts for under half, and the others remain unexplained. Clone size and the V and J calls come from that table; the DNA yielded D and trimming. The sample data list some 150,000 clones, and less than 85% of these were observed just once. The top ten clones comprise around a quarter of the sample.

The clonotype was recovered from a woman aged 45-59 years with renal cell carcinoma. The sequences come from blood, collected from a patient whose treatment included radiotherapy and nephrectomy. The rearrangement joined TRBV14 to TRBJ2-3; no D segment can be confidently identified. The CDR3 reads CASSQVPDTQYF. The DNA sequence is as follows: TGTGCCAGCAGCCAAGTACCAGATACGCAGTATTTT.